The clone carrying this T cell receptor (beta chain) appeared a few times. TCRdb reprocessed the 5' RACE reads with MiXCR, giving one entry per CDR3 protein. The table lists more than 65,000 distinct CDR3 sequences, roughly 13% of them singletons. This sample is part of a study of T cells after yellow fever vaccination. Study-level background: Those fractions that held only low numbers of cells were prepared using the SMART-Seq v4 Ultra Low Input RNA kit.

General study points: Clonotypes found in both CD4 and CD8 compartments made up a small share. The secondary response peaked faster, at day 5 versus 15, but was weaker.

Trimming removed 10 bases from V and 6 bases from J, with 17 bases in between. The length of the CDR3 is 13 residues. CDR1 and CDR2 (germline): SGHVS, FQNEAQ. This sequence originates from a man in his late teens or twenties who received the YFV17D yellow fever vaccine. The sample consisted of CD8+ T cells not binding an NS4B(214-222) dextramer, sorted from PBMCs, taken approximately 20 days after the first yellow fever vaccination. The V gene is TRBV7-8, the J gene TRBJ2-3; D tentatively fits TRBD1 or TRBD2 (7 bases each). As DNA, the CDR3 is TGTGCCACCGCCGCCCAGGGGGGGGATACGCAGTATTTT. Protein sequence: CATAAQGGDTQYF.